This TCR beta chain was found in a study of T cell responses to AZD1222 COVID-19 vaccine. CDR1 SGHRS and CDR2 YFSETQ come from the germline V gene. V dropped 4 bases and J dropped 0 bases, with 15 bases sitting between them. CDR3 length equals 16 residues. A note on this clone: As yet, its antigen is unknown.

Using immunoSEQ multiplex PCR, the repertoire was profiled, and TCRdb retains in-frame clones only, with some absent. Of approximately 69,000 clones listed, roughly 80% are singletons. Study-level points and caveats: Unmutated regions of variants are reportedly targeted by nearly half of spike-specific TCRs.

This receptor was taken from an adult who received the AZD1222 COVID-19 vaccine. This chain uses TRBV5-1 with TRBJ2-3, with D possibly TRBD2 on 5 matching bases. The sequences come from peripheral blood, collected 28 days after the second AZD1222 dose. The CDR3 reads CASSLRLRASTDTQYF. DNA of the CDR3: TGCGCCAGCAGCCTCCGGTTGCGGGCTAGCACAGATACGCAGTATTTT.